This TCR beta chain emerged from a study of shared clonotypes between healthy human individuals. Whole-study context: A donor's plate count was three for CD4 naive and three for CD4 memory; CD8 naive had two and CD8 memory one.

The protocol was immunoSEQ multiplex PCR, while the TCRdb copy is restricted to in-frame clones and leaves out a portion. Of roughly 700,000 clones in the sample, about 92% were seen once. Trimming took off 10 bases at V and 6 bases at J, with 21 bases between the two ends. CDR1 ENHRY and CDR2 SYGVKD come from the germline V gene. The CDR3 sequence is 15 residues long. Study findings and constraints: It was anticipated that sequencing depth would influence how many clonotypes donors shared. Around 5.3% of naive CD4 clonotypes were shared across a few donors.

Comment on this clone: The antigen remains unidentified.

This receptor was identified in a man aged 18 to 35 in good health. Some clones in this sample may be carry-over from other donors' samples. Sequenced: memory CD8+ T cells from PBMCs. The sample's subset: CD45RO+ cells pooled with CCR7-negative TemRA cells. The chain couples TRBV10-3 to TRBJ2-2; weak D call: TRBD1 (6 bases). The CDR3 spells CATLQTDSSPGELFF. For the CDR3, the DNA is TGTGCCACCCTACAAACGGACAGTTCCCCCGGGGAGCTGTTTTTT.